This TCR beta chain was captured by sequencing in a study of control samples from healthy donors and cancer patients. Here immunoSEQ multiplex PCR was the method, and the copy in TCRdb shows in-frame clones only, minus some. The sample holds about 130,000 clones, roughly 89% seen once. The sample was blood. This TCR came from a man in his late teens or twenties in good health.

This CDR3 is CASSQGLEQFF. The CDR3 DNA sequence: TGCGCCAGCAGCCAAGGACTAGAGCAGTTCTTC. V is TRBV5-1 and J is TRBJ2-1; D is perhaps TRBD2 (6 bases). Between the trimmed V and J ends, which lost 4 bases and 10 bases, there was a span of 9 bases. There are 11 residues in the CDR3. Germline V CDR1 and CDR2: SGHRS, YFSETQ.